This passage covers 17 T cell receptor beta chains from one sample sequenced in a study of blood T cell repertoires in COVID-19. Here immunoSEQ multiplex PCR was the method, and the copy in TCRdb shows in-frame clones only, minus some. The repertoire consists of roughly 190,000 clones, with about 88% occurring once and the leading ten covering just under 25%. The specimen sequenced was PBMCs or T cells enriched from blood (not recorded which). The receptors here all came from a woman in her 40s in a cohort exposed to, infected with or recovered from COVID-19 (not recorded which).

The chain joins TRBV9 to TRBJ2-3; 7 bases are shared with TRBD2. The J segment lost 4 bases and the V segment lost 3 bases, leaving 8 bases of the junction unmatched. CDR3 length: 15 amino acids. Germline CDR1 reads SGDLS; CDR2 reads YYNGEE. The CDR3 protein is CASSAGGRGADTQYF. CDR3 in DNA: TGTGCCAGCAGCGCTGGCGGGAGAGGCGCAGATACGCAGTATTTT.

This clone was recorded once. The gene calls are TRBV6-6 and TRBJ1-2; perhaps TRBD1 as D (5 bases). The CDR3 consists of 11 residues. The germline V gene has CDR1 MNHNY and CDR2 SVGAGI (reference sequence). The ends were cut back, 7 bases at V and 8 bases at J, with 11 bases in the middle. The DNA of the CDR3 is TGTGCCAGCACCTTGGGGGGAGGCTACACCTTC. It is translated as CASTLGGGYTF.

This clone was picked up one time. The V call is TRBV27, the J call TRBJ2-7, with a tentative D call TRBD1 (7 bases). The V end was cut by 5 bases, the J end by 4 bases, with 12 bases between. Germline CDR1 and CDR2: MNHEY and SMNVEV (reference sequence). CDR3 length: 13 residues. This CDR3 is CASSAGQLYEQYF. The CDR3 DNA reads as TGTGCCAGCAGTGCGGGACAGCTTTACGAGCAGTACTTC.

The chain uses TRBV9 and TRBJ2-6; D call uncertain. The germline V and J ends were trimmed by 2 bases and 0 bases, with 6 bases remaining between them. There are 15 residues in the CDR3. In germline, CDR1 is SGDLS, CDR2 YYNGEE. The CDR3 nucleotides read TGTGCCAGCAGCGTTCCCAGCTCTGGGGCCAACGTCCTGACTTTC. It specifies CASSVPSSGANVLTF.

This clone was seen once. V usage is TRBV6-5 and J usage is TRBJ2-1, with 7 bases that match TRBD1. Germline-derived CDR1 and CDR2 are MNHEY and SVGAGI. The CDR3 extends over 15 amino acids. Trimming removed 6 bases from V and 2 bases from J; junction bases left unmatched: 7. CDR3 coding DNA: TGTGCCAGCAGCGTGACCGGGACAGCCTACAATGAGCAGTTCTTC. Amino acid sequence: CASSVTGTAYNEQFF.

The chain carries TRBV30 and TRBJ2-7; a weak D match, TRBD1 (6 bases). Germline V lookup: CDR1 GTSNPN, CDR2 SVGIG (reference sequence). The CDR3 extends over 11 amino acids. Trimming left V 4 bases short and J 6 bases short, with 10 bases between. CDR3 residues: CAWITGSEQYF. The CDR3 DNA reads TGTGCCTGGATCACAGGGAGCGAGCAGTACTTC.

The chain uses TRBV4-1 and TRBJ2-7, with TRBD2 identical over 8 bases. V shed 4 bases, J shed 5 bases, and the junction held 16 bases outside the gene matches. Germline CDR1 is MGHRA and CDR2 is YSYEKL. The CDR3 totals 17 residues. CDR3 nucleotides: TGCGCCAGCAGCCTCCGGGGTAGTGGTAGCGGGGTCGACGAGCAGTACTTC. It codes for CASSLRGSGSGVDEQYF.

The sample holds a few counts of this clone. The chain is built from TRBV7-2 and TRBJ2-1; 11 bases are shared with TRBD1. The J segment lost 7 bases and the V segment lost 3 bases, leaving 8 bases of the junction unmatched. Germline CDR1 SGHTA, CDR2 FQGNSA. The CDR3 is 16 amino acids. Written as DNA, the CDR3 is TGTGCCAGCAGCTTCCCGGGACAGGGGGGAAGGAATGAGCAGTTCTTC. Protein: CASSFPGQGGRNEQFF.

The chain couples TRBV4-1 to TRBJ1-1; D possibly corresponds to TRBD1 (5 bases). This CDR3 has 17 residues. Germline V gives CDR1 MGHRA, CDR2 YSYEKL. V lost 1 base and J lost 3, with 18 bases in between. The CDR3 coding sequence is TGCGCCAGCAGCCAAGTGTTAGGGGTGAATGGTTACACTGAAGCTTTCTTT. Translating gives CASSQVLGVNGYTEAFF.

A few counts support this clone. The rearrangement joins TRBV4-1 to TRBJ2-2; D possibly corresponds to TRBD2 (5 bases). This CDR3 comprises 18 residues. Germline V CDR1 and CDR2: MGHRA, YSYEKL. The V end lost 4 bases, the J end lost 3 bases, and 21 bases lay between the germline ends. The CDR3 bases are TGCGCCAGCAGCCTGCGTGGGGTGGCGGGCATCGACACCGGGGAGCTGTTTTTT. Residues: CASSLRGVAGIDTGELFF.

V gene TRBV14 combines with J gene TRBJ1-3; D is undetermined. This CDR3 is built from 18 residues. Trimming took 4 bases from V and 4 from J, leaving 23 bases between them. Germline V gives CDR1 SGHDN, CDR2 FVKESK. CDR3 residues: CASSPHNPRPGVGNTIYF. CDR3 in DNA: TGTGCCAGCAGCCCACACAACCCCCGACCCGGGGTAGGAAACACCATATATTTT.

The chain combines TRBV3-1 (or the pseudogene TRBV3-2) with TRBJ2-1; TRBD2 aligns across 8 bases. Losses at the gene ends were 1 base for V and 5 bases for J; bases not matched to a gene: 7. The germline CDR1 and CDR2 sequences are LGHDT and YNNKEL (reference sequence). CDR3 size: 16 residues. CDR3 region: CASSQVAGTRNNEQFF. The CDR3 DNA reads as TGTGCCAGCAGCCAAGTTGCCGGGACTAGGAACAATGAGCAGTTCTTC.

The J gene is TRBJ2-3, the V gene TRBV4-1; 7 bases align to TRBD2. V was pared by 4 bases and J by 6 bases, with 16 bases of the junction left unmatched. CDR1 MGHRA and CDR2 YSYEKL come from the germline V gene. The CDR3 is 17 residues long. The DNA of the CDR3 is TGCGCCAGCAGCCGAGTCTCGGCTAGCGGCATTGGGGATACGCAGTATTTT. Residues: CASSRVSASGIGDTQYF.

The chain is built from TRBV30 and TRBJ1-6, with TRBD1 identical over 9 bases. The CDR3 spans 15 residues. J lost 7 bases, V lost 0 bases, and 4 bases had no gene match. Germline V gene sequence: CDR1 GTSNPN, CDR2 SVGIG (reference sequence). CDR3 coding DNA: TGTGCCTGGAGTGTACAGGGGGCCAGCAATTCACCCCTCCACTTT. This encodes CAWSVQGASNSPLHF. The full variable domain, in which reference TRBV30 and TRBJ1-6 provide the parts outside the CDR3, is SQTIHQWPATLVQPVGSPLSLECTVEGTSNPNLYWYRQAAGRGLQLLFYSVGIGQISSEVPQNLSASRPQDRQFILSSKKLLLSDSGFYLCAWSVQGASNSPLHFGNGTRLTVT.

V gene TRBV3-1 (or the pseudogene TRBV3-2) combines with J gene TRBJ1-1, with unresolved D. Germline loops: CDR1 LGHDT, CDR2 YNNKEL (reference sequence). This CDR3 region has 15 residues. Trimming left V 6 bases short and J 1 base short, with 15 bases between. The CDR3 nucleotides are TGTGCCAGCAGGGCCGGATTCCAGGAGAACACTGAAGCTTTCTTT. Translation: CASRAGFQENTEAFF.

The V call is TRBV5-3, the J call TRBJ2-7; 9 bases map to TRBD1. TRBV5-3 is an ORF for which the function is uncertain. This CDR3 spans 15 amino acids. The ends lost 0 bases at V and 6 bases at J; junction bases unmatched: 7. The CDR3 protein is CARSLGGQGLVEQYF. The DNA for the CDR3 is TGTGCCAGAAGCTTGGGGGGACAGGGACTGGTCGAGCAGTACTTC.

Here the CDR3 reads CASSPRSGFTFGQPQHF. The DNA of the CDR3 is TGTGCCAGCAGCCCTCGTTCCGGGTTTACATTCGGTCAGCCCCAGCATTTT. This chain connects TRBV5-5 to TRBJ1-5; D unresolved. Trimming took off 4 bases at V and 6 bases at J, with 23 bases between the two ends. In germline, CDR1 is SGHKS, CDR2 YYEKEE (reference sequence). The CDR3 is made up of 17 amino acids.